This TCR beta chain was identified in a study of shared clonotypes between healthy human individuals. Study-level points and caveats: Sampling involved blood alone; tissue repertoires likely differ.

Each cell subset's genomic DNA was divided evenly among several immunoSEQ plates. Replicate PCRs run on unsorted PBMC used around 0.3 ug DNA, which was some 30,000 T cell genomes. Sequencing was performed on unsorted PBMC DNA using ten immunoSEQ deep assay plates. Assay: immunoSEQ multiplex PCR; the TCRdb copy retains only in-frame clones and omits some. The table has over 400,000 clones, roughly 80% seen once. With respect to this clone: No antigen is known for it.

V gave up 2 bases and J gave up 1 base; unmatched junction bases: 6. The CDR3 covers 16 residues. Germline CDR1 and CDR2: SGHDT and YYEEEE. Sequences were obtained from PBMCs. This chain links TRBV5-6 with TRBJ2-3; 8 bases are shared with TRBD2. This clonotype was obtained from a woman in her 40s in good health. Some clones in this sample may be carry-over from other donors' samples. This chain's CDR3 is CASSFTLAGGTDTQYF. CDR3 coding DNA: TGTGCCAGCAGCTTCACCCTAGCGGGCGGCACAGATACGCAGTATTTT.